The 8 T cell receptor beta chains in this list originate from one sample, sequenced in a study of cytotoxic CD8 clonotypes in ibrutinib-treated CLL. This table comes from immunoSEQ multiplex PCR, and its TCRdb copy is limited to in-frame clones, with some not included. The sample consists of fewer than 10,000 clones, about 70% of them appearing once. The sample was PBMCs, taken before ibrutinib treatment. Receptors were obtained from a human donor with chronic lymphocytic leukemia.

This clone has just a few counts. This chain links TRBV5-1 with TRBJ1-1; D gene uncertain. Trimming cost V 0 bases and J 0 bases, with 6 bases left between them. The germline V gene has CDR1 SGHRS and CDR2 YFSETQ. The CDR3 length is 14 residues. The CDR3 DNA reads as TGCGCCAGCAGCTTGGGGCGCTTGAACACTGAAGCTTTCTTT. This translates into CASSLGRLNTEAFF.

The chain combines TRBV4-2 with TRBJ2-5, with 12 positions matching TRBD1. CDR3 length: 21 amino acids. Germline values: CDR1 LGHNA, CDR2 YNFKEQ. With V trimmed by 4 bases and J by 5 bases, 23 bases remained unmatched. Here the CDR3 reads CASSRGGGTGGVGGGRETQYF. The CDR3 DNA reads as TGTGCCAGCAGCCGGGGCGGCGGGACAGGGGGCGTTGGGGGAGGACGGGAGACCCAGTACTTC.

The CDR3 is CSVQQVEAFF. CDR3 nucleotide sequence: TGCAGCGTTCAGCAGGTTGAAGCTTTCTTT. The V and J genes are TRBV29-1 and TRBJ1-1; no clear D. CDR1 and CDR2 from the germline V gene are SQVTM and ANQGSEA. Trimming pared 5 bases from V and 7 bases from J, leaving 8 bases between. CDR3 size: 10 residues.

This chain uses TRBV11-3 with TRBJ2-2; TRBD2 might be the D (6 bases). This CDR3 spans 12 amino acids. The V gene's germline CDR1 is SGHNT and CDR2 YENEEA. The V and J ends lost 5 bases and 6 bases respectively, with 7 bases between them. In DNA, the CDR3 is TGTGCCAGCAGCACGGGGGCCGGGGAGCTGTTTTTT. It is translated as CASSTGAGELFF.

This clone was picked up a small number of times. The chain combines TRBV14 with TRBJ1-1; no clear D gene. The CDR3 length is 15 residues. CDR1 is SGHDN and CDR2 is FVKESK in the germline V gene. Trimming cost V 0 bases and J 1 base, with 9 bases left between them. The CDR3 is CASSQEEWKNTEAFF. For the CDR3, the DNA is TGTGCCAGCAGCCAAGAGGAATGGAAGAACACTGAAGCTTTCTTT.

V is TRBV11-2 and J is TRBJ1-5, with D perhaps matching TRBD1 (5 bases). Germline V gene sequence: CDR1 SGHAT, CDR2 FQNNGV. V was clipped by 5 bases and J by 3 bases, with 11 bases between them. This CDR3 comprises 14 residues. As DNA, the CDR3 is TGTGCCAGCAGCCTAACAGGTTCCAATCAGCCCCAGCATTTT. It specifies CASSLTGSNQPQHF.

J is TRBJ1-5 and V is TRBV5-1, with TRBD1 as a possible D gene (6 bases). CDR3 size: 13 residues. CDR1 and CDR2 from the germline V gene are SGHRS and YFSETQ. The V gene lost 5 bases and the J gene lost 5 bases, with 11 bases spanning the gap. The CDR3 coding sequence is TGCGCCAGCAGTAAACAGGGAGATCAGCCCCAGCATTTT. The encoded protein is CASSKQGDQPQHF.

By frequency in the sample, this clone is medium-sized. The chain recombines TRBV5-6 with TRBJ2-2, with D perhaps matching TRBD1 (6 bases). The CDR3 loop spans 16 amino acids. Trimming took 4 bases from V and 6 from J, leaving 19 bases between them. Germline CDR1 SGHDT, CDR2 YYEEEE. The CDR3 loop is CASSLNRERAAGELFF. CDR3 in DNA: TGTGCCAGCAGCCTAAACAGGGAAAGGGCAGCCGGGGAGCTGTTTTTT. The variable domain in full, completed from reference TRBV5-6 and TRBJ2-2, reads DAGVTQSPTHLIKTRGQQVTLRCSPKSGHDTVSWYQQALGQGPQFIFQYYEEEERQRGNFPDRFSGHQFPNYSSELNVNALLLGDSALYLCASSLNRERAAGELFFGEGSRLTVL.